This T cell receptor (beta chain) was observed in a study of blood T cell repertoires in COVID-19. About the research overall: Researchers got acute and convalescent COVID-19 samples from the United States, Italy and Spain. T cells, B-cell-depleted T cells, or PBMCs provided the cDNA or gDNA that served as material.

In the original workflow: Quantification of nucleated cells was approximated via reference gene primer amplification. Data came from immunoSEQ multiplex PCR; TCRdb stores just in-frame clones and leaves some out. V, J and clone size reflect that table, while D and trimming were determined from the DNA. This table holds 220,000 or so clones, less than 90% found once. This CDR3 region has 15 residues. The V and J ends lost 2 bases and 8 bases respectively, with 16 bases between them. Germline values: CDR1 SGHTA, CDR2 FQGNSA. The origin of this receptor is a man aged 30-40 years with active or convalescent COVID-19. V gene TRBV7-2 combines with J gene TRBJ2-1, with D maybe TRBD1 (5 bases). The material sequenced was peripheral blood. The CDR3 loop is CASSLTRAGSHEQFF. The CDR3 DNA reads TGTGCCAGCAGCTTAACCAGGGCAGGAAGCCATGAGCAGTTCTTC.